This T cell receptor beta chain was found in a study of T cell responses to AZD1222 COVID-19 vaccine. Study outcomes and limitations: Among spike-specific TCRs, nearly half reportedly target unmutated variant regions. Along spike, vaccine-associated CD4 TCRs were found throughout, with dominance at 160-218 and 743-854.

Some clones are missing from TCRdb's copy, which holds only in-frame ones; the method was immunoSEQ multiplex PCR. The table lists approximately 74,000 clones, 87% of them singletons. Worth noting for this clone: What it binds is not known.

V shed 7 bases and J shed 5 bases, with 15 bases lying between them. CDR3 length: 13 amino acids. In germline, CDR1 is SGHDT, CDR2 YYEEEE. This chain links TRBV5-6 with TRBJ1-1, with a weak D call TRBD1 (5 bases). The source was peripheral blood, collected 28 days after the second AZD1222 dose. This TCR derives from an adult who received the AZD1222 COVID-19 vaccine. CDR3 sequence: CASWGTSGTEAFF. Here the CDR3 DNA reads TGTGCCAGCTGGGGGACCTCCGGGACTGAAGCTTTCTTT.